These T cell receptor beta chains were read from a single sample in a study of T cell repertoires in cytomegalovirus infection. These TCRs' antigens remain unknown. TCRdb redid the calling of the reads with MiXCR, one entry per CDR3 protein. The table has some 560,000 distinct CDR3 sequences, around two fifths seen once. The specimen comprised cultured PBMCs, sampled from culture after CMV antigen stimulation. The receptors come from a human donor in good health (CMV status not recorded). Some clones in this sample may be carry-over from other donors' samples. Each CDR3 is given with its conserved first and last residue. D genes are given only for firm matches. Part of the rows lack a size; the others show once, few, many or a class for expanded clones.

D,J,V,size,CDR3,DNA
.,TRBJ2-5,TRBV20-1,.,CSALTPEGSQYF,TGCAGTGCTCTGACCCCTGAGGGATCCCAGTACTTC
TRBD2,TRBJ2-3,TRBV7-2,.,CASSLGGEGLTDTQYF,TGTGCCAGCAGCTTAGGGGGGGAGGGCCTTACAGATACGCAGTATTTT
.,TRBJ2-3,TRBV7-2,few,CASSSGPGMGDTQYF,TGTGCCAGCAGCTCTGGACCTGGGATGGGAGATACGCAGTATTTT
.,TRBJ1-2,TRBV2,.,CASSPRGGGYYGYTF,TGTGCCAGCAGTCCTCGGGGGGGCGGGTACTATGGCTACACCTTC
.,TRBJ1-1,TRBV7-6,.,CASSSDAPTEAFF,TGTGCCAGCAGCTCGGACGCACCCACTGAAGCTTTCTTT
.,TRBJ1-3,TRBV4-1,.,CASSRRGGSGNTIYF,TGCGCCAGCAGCCGGCGGGGAGGCTCTGGAAACACCATATATTTT
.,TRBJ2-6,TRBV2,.,CASKDRDTLSGANVLTF,TGTGCCAGCAAGGACCGGGACACCCTATCAGGGGCCAACGTCCTGACTTTC
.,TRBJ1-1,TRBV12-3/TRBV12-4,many,CASSSTGGNTEAFF,TGTGCCAGCAGTTCGACCGGCGGGAACACTGAAGCTTTCTTT
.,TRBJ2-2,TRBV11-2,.,CASSSSRGELFF,TGTGCCAGCAGCTCTTCAAGGGGGGAGCTGTTTTTT
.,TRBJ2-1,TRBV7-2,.,CASSLAHGQGFEQFF,TGTGCCAGCAGCTTAGCGCACGGGCAGGGCTTCGAGCAGTTCTTC
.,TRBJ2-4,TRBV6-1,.,CARHRVVNIQYF,TGTGCCAGGCACAGGGTGGTAAACATTCAGTACTTC
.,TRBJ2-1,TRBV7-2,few,CASLAGSSYNEQFF,TGTGCCAGCCTGGCGGGCAGCTCCTACAATGAGCAGTTCTTC
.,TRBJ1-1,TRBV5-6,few,CASHNMGEANTEAFF,TGTGCCAGCCACAACATGGGAGAGGCGAACACTGAAGCTTTCTTT
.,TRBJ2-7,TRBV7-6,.,CARTVKRGWMAYEQYF,TGTGCCAGGACCGTTAAGCGAGGGTGGATGGCCTACGAGCAGTACTTC
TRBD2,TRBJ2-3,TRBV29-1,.,CSVRLAGKSDTQYF,TGCAGCGTCCGACTAGCGGGGAAATCAGATACGCAGTATTTT
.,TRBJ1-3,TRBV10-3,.,CAIRDLFSGNTIYF,TGTGCCATCAGGGACCTTTTCTCTGGAAACACCATATATTTT
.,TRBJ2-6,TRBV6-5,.,CASRVLGAGANVLTF,TGTGCCAGTCGAGTACTAGGAGCTGGGGCCAACGTCCTGACTTTC
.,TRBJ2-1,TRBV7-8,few,CASSYPPGRSNNEQFF,TGTGCCAGCAGCTACCCCCCCGGGCGTTCAAACAATGAGCAGTTCTTC
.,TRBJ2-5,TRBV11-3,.,CASSSNPYETQYF,TGTGCCAGCAGTTCAAACCCTTATGAGACCCAGTACTTC
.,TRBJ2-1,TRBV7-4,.,CASSHEGGGNEQFF,TGTGCCAGCAGCCACGAAGGAGGTGGAAATGAGCAGTTCTTC
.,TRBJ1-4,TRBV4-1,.,CASRKLGTNEKLFF,TGCGCCAGCAGGAAATTGGGGACTAATGAAAAACTGTTTTTT
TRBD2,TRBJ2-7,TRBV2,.,CASSFGLAVSYEQYF,TGTGCCAGCAGTTTCGGACTAGCGGTCTCCTACGAGCAGTACTTC
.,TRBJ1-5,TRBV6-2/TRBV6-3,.,CASSDEGEYQPQHF,TGTGCCAGCAGCGACGAGGGGGAGTATCAGCCCCAGCATTTT
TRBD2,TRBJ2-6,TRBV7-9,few,CASSLWSSGRRAGANVLTF,TGTGCCAGCAGCTTATGGTCTAGCGGGAGGAGAGCTGGGGCCAACGTCCTGACTTTC
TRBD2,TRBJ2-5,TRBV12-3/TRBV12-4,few,CASSPRTSRETQYF,TGTGCCAGCAGCCCTCGGACTAGCAGAGAGACCCAGTACTTC
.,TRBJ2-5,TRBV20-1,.,CRPYQETQYF,TGCAGGCCCTACCAAGAGACCCAGTACTTC
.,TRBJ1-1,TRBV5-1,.,CASTLMGKGTEAFF,TGCGCCAGTACACTCATGGGGAAGGGCACTGAAGCTTTCTTT
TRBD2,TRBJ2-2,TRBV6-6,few,CASSYTPGTSFRLGTGELFF,TGTGCCAGCAGTTACACTCCCGGGACTAGCTTTCGGCTGGGCACCGGGGAGCTGTTTTTT
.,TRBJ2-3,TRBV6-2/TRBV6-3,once,CATHLTGKAGTQYF,TGTGCCACCCACCTGACAGGGAAAGCGGGTACGCAGTATTTT
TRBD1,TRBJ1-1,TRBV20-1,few,CSAPRSGGTEAFF,TGCAGTGCCCCTCGATCAGGGGGCACTGAAGCTTTCTTT
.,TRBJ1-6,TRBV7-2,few,CASSRGGGAMYNSPLHF,TGTGCCAGCAGCCGGGGCGGGGGGGCGATGTATAATTCACCCCTCCACTTT
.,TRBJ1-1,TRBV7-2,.,CASTRRAESTEAFF,TGTGCCAGCACCCGGAGGGCCGAGAGCACTGAAGCTTTCTTT
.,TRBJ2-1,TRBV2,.,CASSEVRDLWYNEQFF,TGTGCCAGCAGTGAGGTACGAGACCTATGGTACAATGAGCAGTTCTTC
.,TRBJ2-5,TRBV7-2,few,CASSFKGEETQYF,TGTGCCAGCAGCTTTAAGGGAGAAGAGACCCAGTACTTC
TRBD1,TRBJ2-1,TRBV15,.,CATSRRTGAYNEQFF,TGTGCCACCAGCAGAAGGACAGGGGCGTACAATGAGCAGTTCTTC
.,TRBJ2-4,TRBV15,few,CATSRDFGGLLENIQYF,TGTGCCACCAGCAGAGATTTTGGTGGACTCCTGGAAAACATTCAGTACTTC
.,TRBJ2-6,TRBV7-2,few,CASSLGYSGANVLTF,TGTGCCAGCAGCCTAGGTTATTCTGGGGCCAACGTCCTGACTTTC